Listed below are T cell receptor beta chains from one sample, sequenced in a study of OX40 agonist ivuxolimab in advanced cancers. The data were produced by immunoSEQ multiplex PCR, yet TCRdb's version contains in-frame clones alone and is incomplete. The sample comprises tens of thousands of clones, approximately 82% of which are singletons, and approximately 7.3% rests with the top ten. The specimen comprised CD4+ or CD8+ T cells sorted from blood, sampled in a trial of the OX40 agonist ivuxolimab. These receptor sequences come from an adult with an advanced solid tumor such as melanoma, head and neck, liver or kidney cancer. Each CDR3 is given with its conserved first and last residue. The order of the fields is V gene, clone size, D gene, J gene, CDR3 protein, CDR3 DNA. The D gene is left open where the match is weak. Some rows have no size entry. The others give once, few or many, or a class for an expanded clone.

V: TRBV19
size: few
D: TRBD1
J: TRBJ2-5
CDR3: CATSGQGIWGTQYF
DNA: TGTGCCACCTCCGGACAGGGGATCTGGGGGACCCAGTACTTC

V: TRBV10-2
size: -
D: -
J: TRBJ2-7
CDR3: CASSELGGYEQYF
DNA: TGCGCCAGCAGTGAGTTAGGGGGATACGAGCAGTACTTC

V: TRBV6-1
size: -
D: TRBD1
J: TRBJ2-2
CDR3: CASKSGQGGTGELFF
DNA: TGTGCCAGCAAGAGCGGACAGGGTGGCACCGGGGAGCTGTTTTTT

V: TRBV25-1
size: -
D: TRBD2
J: TRBJ2-5
CDR3: CASTLAEETQYF
DNA: TGTGCCAGCACCCTAGCGGAAGAGACCCAGTACTTC

V: TRBV27
size: -
D: -
J: TRBJ1-1
CDR3: CASSLVRFRRGRDTEAFF
DNA: TGTGCCAGCAGTTTGGTTCGGTTTCGGAGGGGTAGGGACACTGAAGCTTTCTTT

V: TRBV4-2
size: -
D: -
J: TRBJ2-7
CDR3: CASSQDHDGGGYEQYF
DNA: TGTGCCAGCAGCCAAGATCACGACGGAGGGGGCTACGAGCAGTACTTC

V: TRBV9
size: -
D: TRBD1
J: TRBJ2-2
CDR3: CASSQGDGELFF
DNA: TGTGCCAGCAGCCAGGGGGACGGGGAGCTGTTTTTT

V: TRBV5-1
size: -
D: TRBD2
J: TRBJ2-1
CDR3: CASSFQAGASYNEQFF
DNA: TGCGCCAGCAGCTTCCAAGCGGGAGCCTCCTACAATGAGCAGTTCTTC

V: TRBV29-1
size: -
D: -
J: TRBJ1-2
CDR3: CSVVPPAVNYGYTF
DNA: TGCAGCGTTGTTCCCCCAGCAGTCAACTATGGCTACACCTTC

V: TRBV9
size: once
D: TRBD1
J: TRBJ2-2
CDR3: CASSTSTPGTGLAGELFF
DNA: TGTGCCAGCAGCACCTCAACCCCCGGGACAGGGTTAGCCGGGGAGCTGTTTTTT